This T cell receptor beta chain was captured by sequencing in a study of cytomegalovirus exposure and HLA in healthy donors. Whole-study findings and limits: What a later analysis reportedly showed was that an Asian-associated ancestry cluster had fewer N-insertions than the approximately 700-donor mean. The study put about 180 TCR beta chains on its list as cytomegalovirus-associated.

The PCR used 60 Vbeta and 13 Jbeta primers. Clones were read by immunoSEQ multiplex PCR, and TCRdb kept only the in-frame ones, dropping some. Found here are 95,000 to 100,000 clones, around 74% of them singletons; the top ten hold about 2.1%. In its sample, this clone was seen once. Its antigen remains unknown. What was sequenced was PBMCs. This receptor was obtained from a woman in her thirties or forties in good health and CMV-seronegative.

CDR3 amino acids: CASSQLLRDRGAKNIQYF. The CDR3 DNA reads as TGTGCCAGCTCACAACTCCTCCGGGACAGGGGGGCCAAAAACATTCAGTACTTC. This chain uses TRBV28 with TRBJ2-4, with TRBD1 identical over 11 bases. The CDR3 totals 18 residues. The V segment lost 8 bases and the J segment 1 base; nucleotides outside the gene matches: 13. CDR1 and CDR2 (germline): MDHEN, SYDVKM.